This T cell receptor beta chain was observed in a study of T cell repertoires in cytomegalovirus infection. The overall study: Used in the study were CMV epitopes, some recently identified and HLA-C-restricted, others well-studied and HLA-B-restricted. Broader study findings: HLA-C-restricted CMV clonotypes gave the most frequent clonotype in two of eight donors.

Notes on this clonotype: Its antigen is unknown.

This CDR3 has 14 amino acids. CDR1 is SNHLY and CDR2 is FYNNEI in the germline V gene. V gave up 10 bases and J gave up 0 bases, with 15 bases separating them. TCRdb ran MiXCR on the reads and lists one entry per CDR3 protein. The sample lists approximately 730,000 distinct CDR3 sequences, approximately 33% seen once, with about 20% in the top ten. This chain joins TRBV2 and TRBJ1-1, with a possible D match to TRBD1 (5 bases). The clonotype originates from a human donor in good health (CMV status not recorded). Some clones in this sample may be carry-over from other donors' samples. This material consisted of cultured PBMCs, taken from culture after CMV antigen stimulation. CDR3: CATFADRMNTEAFF. CDR3 DNA sequence: TGTGCCACCTTCGCCGACAGAATGAACACTGAAGCTTTCTTT.